The text below deals with one T cell receptor (beta chain). A sample-barcoded 5' primer and a J-beta primer mix were used in a second PCR of roughly 7 to 12 cycles. A single record per CDR3 protein comes from TCRdb applying MiXCR to the 5' RACE reads. The data contain about 970,000 distinct CDR3 sequences, about 51% of them singletons. The sample originates from a study of blood T cells in healthy people across ages. V shed 9 bases, J shed 7 bases, and the junction held 8 bases outside the gene matches. CDR3 size: 13 residues. Germline V gives CDR1 SGHAT, CDR2 FQNNGV. This sequence was found in a woman aged 55-75 years in good health. V is TRBV11-2 and J is TRBJ1-4, with 7 bases lining up with TRBD1. Sequences were obtained from blood. This CDR3 reads CASSTGAREKLFF. The CDR3 DNA reads as TGTGCCAGTTCCACAGGGGCACGTGAAAAACTGTTTTTT.